The 21 T cell receptor beta chains below come from one sample, sequenced in a study of a mutant IDH1 vaccine in newly diagnosed glioma. Time point described: week 35, safety follow-up. Topical imiquimod was applied with each vaccine dose, which held 300 ug of mutant IDH1 20-mer peptide. Their antigens remain unidentified. The assay was immunoSEQ multiplex PCR, and TCRdb's table has in-frame clones only and misses some. Here the sample spans 35,000 to 50,000 clones, around 92% being singletons. This material consisted of PBMCs, taken from a glioma patient whose treatment included an IDH1 peptide vaccine. The origin of the receptors is a man over 45 with glioma.

This chain joins TRBV2 and TRBJ2-3; 7 bases agree with TRBD1. V gave up 8 bases and J gave up 1 base; unmatched junction bases: 12. The CDR3 contains 16 residues. Germline V gives CDR1 SNHLY, CDR2 FYNNEI. CDR3 region: CASQRKGGAGTDTQYF. DNA for the CDR3: TGTGCCAGCCAAAGGAAAGGGGGCGCCGGCACAGATACGCAGTATTTT.

This sequence joins TRBV9 and TRBJ1-4; 11 bases match TRBD1. CDR1 SGDLS and CDR2 YYNGEE come from the germline V gene. With V trimmed by 0 bases and J by 3 bases, 4 bases remained unmatched. This CDR3 has 17 amino acids. CDR3: CASSVVGTGGPNEKLFF. CDR3 nucleotide sequence: TGTGCCAGCAGCGTAGTCGGGACAGGGGGTCCTAATGAAAAACTGTTTTTT.

V usage is TRBV29-1 and J usage is TRBJ2-7, with D possibly matching TRBD2 (5 bases). The CDR3 consists of 14 residues. The ends were cut back, 6 bases at V and 0 bases at J, with 15 bases in the middle. Germline CDR1 SQVTM, CDR2 ANQGSEA. CDR3 region: CSVYMRAGSYEQYF. For the CDR3, the DNA is TGCAGCGTATACATGCGGGCCGGCTCCTACGAGCAGTACTTC.

This rearrangement joins TRBV19 to TRBJ1-2; TRBD1 might be the D (6 bases). Germline lookup yields CDR1 LNHDA and CDR2 SQIVND (reference sequence). The V end lost 9 bases, the J end lost 2 bases, and 10 bases lay between the germline ends. This CDR3 has 12 amino acids. The CDR3 here is CASRDKNYGYTF. CDR3 DNA: TGTGCCAGCCGGGACAAGAACTATGGCTACACCTTC.

This clone was detected only once. This chain connects TRBV7-9 to TRBJ2-7; D possibly corresponds to TRBD2 (6 bases). CDR1 is SEHNR and CDR2 is FQNEAQ in the germline V gene (reference sequence). The CDR3 is made up of 14 amino acids. Trimming cost V 5 bases and J 0 bases, with 11 bases left between them. The chain's CDR3 is CASSASGDSYEQYF. Written as DNA, the CDR3 is TGTGCCAGCAGCGCATCGGGGGACTCCTACGAGCAGTACTTC.

This chain joins TRBV28 and TRBJ1-3, with a weak D call TRBD1 (5 bases). Germline values: CDR1 MDHEN, CDR2 SYDVKM. Trimming stripped 1 base from V and 0 bases from J, with 13 bases between. CDR3 length: 17 residues. CDR3 coding DNA: TGTGCCAGCAGTTTATCAGGGACTAGGGTCTCTGGAAACACCATATATTTT. Translating gives CASSLSGTRVSGNTIYF.

The chain employs TRBV29-1 and TRBJ1-2; D remains unclear. Germline CDR1 reads SQVTM; CDR2 reads ANQGSEA. V dropped 7 bases and J dropped 6 bases, with 18 bases sitting between them. The CDR3 length is 13 residues. Written as DNA, the CDR3 is TGCAGCGGAGCCGTTCCAAGTAAGAATGGCTACACCTTC. Translated, it gives CSGAVPSKNGYTF.

V and J are TRBV28 and TRBJ2-7; TRBD2 agrees at 7 bases. This CDR3 spans 14 amino acids. Germline V gene lookup returns CDR1 MDHEN and CDR2 SYDVKM. Trimming removed 4 bases from V and 8 bases from J; junction bases left unmatched: 11. CDR3 region: CASSSPGGGSKQYF. DNA of the CDR3: TGTGCCAGCAGTTCCCCCGGCGGGGGTAGTAAGCAGTACTTC.

The chain uses TRBV9 and TRBJ2-1; D perhaps matches TRBD2 (7 bases). V lost 0 bases and J lost 6, with 16 bases in between. CDR1 is SGDLS and CDR2 is YYNGEE in the germline V gene. The length of the CDR3 is 16 residues. The CDR3 DNA is TGTGCCAGCAGCGTAGTGGTGGGAGGGGGGGGCAATGAGCAGTTCTTC. This translates into CASSVVVGGGGNEQFF.

In this sample, this clone turned up a few times. This rearrangement joins TRBV6-1 to TRBJ2-1, with TRBD2 matching 12 bases. The germline V gene has CDR1 MNHNS and CDR2 SASEGT. Losses at the gene ends were 6 bases for V and 10 bases for J; bases not matched to a gene: 7. The CDR3 has 14 residues. As DNA, the CDR3 is TGTGCCAGCAGAATGACTAGCGGGAGCGACGAGCAGTTCTTC. It specifies CASRMTSGSDEQFF.

Concerning this clone itself: A junction end diverges from the germline sequence, so it may reflect a read error. This chain uses TRBV7-2 with TRBJ2-5; D unresolved. CDR1 SGHTA and CDR2 FQGNSA come from the germline V gene. CDR3 length equals 14 residues. The CDR3 DNA follows: TGTGCCAGCAGCCCGACAAGACACAGAGAGGCCCAGTACTTC. Its protein is CASSPTRHREAQYF.

This clone is a singleton in its sample. This sequence joins TRBV29-1 and TRBJ2-2; 11 bases agree with TRBD1. The CDR3 totals 15 residues. Trimming removed 8 bases from V and 0 bases from J; junction bases left unmatched: 5. Germline CDR1 reads SQVTM; CDR2 reads ANQGSEA. The CDR3 loop is CSFRGQGANTGELFF. The CDR3 DNA sequence: TGCAGCTTCCGGGGACAGGGGGCGAACACCGGGGAGCTGTTTTTT.

The chain carries TRBV7-3 and TRBJ1-6; 7 bases line up with TRBD1. Germline trimming cut 2 bases from V and 7 bases from J; bases unmatched to any gene: 5. CDR1 SGHTA and CDR2 FQGTGA come from the germline V gene. The CDR3 extends over 15 amino acids. The CDR3 DNA follows: TGTGCCAGCAGCTTAGTAGGGACAGAAAATTCACCCCTCCACTTT. This sequence encodes CASSLVGTENSPLHF. Full variable domain (outside the CDR3, taken from reference TRBV7-3 and TRBJ1-6): GAGVSQTPSNKVTEKGKYVELRCDPISGHTALYWYRQSLGQGPEFLIYFQGTGAADDSGLPNDRFFAVRPEGSVSTLKIQRTERGDSAVYLCASSLVGTENSPLHFGNGTRLTVT.

This clone was detected once. The chain links TRBV6-5 to TRBJ2-7; the match to TRBD2 covers 8 bases. Germline V gene lookup returns CDR1 MNHEY and CDR2 SVGAGI. The V gene end was trimmed by 0 bases and the J gene end by 1 base; junction bases not matched to a gene: 5. This CDR3 has 16 residues. This chain's CDR3 is CASSYSSIAGSYEQYF. The CDR3 bases are TGTGCCAGCAGTTACTCGAGCATAGCGGGGTCCTACGAGCAGTACTTC.

This chain connects TRBV6-5 to TRBJ2-5; 9 nucleotides agree with TRBD1. CDR1 is MNHEY, CDR2 SVGAGI, per germline. The CDR3 contains 15 residues. V lost 2 bases, J lost 5 bases, and 6 bases stayed unmatched. Here the CDR3 reads CASSYDRGRRETQYF. In nucleotides, the CDR3 is TGTGCCAGCAGTTACGACAGGGGGAGGAGGGAGACCCAGTACTTC.

V gene TRBV29-1 combines with J gene TRBJ1-3; tentative D call: TRBD1 (6 bases). The CDR3 spans 12 residues. Germline V gene data show CDR1 as SQVTM and CDR2 as ANQGSEA. Trimming took off 3 bases at V and 3 bases at J, with 6 bases between the two ends. CDR3 protein: CSVDRGGNTIYF. CDR3 nucleotide sequence: TGCAGCGTTGACAGGGGTGGAAACACCATATATTTT.

The chain links TRBV4-1 to TRBJ1-2; weak D call: TRBD1 (5 bases). V was cut by 6 bases and J by 0 bases, with 20 bases left in between. Germline V lookup: CDR1 MGHRA, CDR2 YSYEKL. The length of the CDR3 is 17 residues. CDR3 nucleotides: TGCGCCAGCAGAGTTTCCGACAGAAGAGGAACTAACTATGGCTACACCTTC. This encodes CASRVSDRRGTNYGYTF.

The V call is TRBV7-2, the J call TRBJ2-3; no reliable D call. The ends were cut back, 1 base at V and 0 bases at J, with 8 bases in the middle. The CDR3 spans 15 residues. The germline CDR1 and CDR2 sequences are SGHTA and FQGNSA. CDR3 in DNA: TGTGCCAGCAGCTTAGGTGTGGCTAGCACAGATACGCAGTATTTT. Translating it yields CASSLGVASTDTQYF.

The V gene is TRBV5-6, the J gene TRBJ2-3, with D possibly TRBD2 on 5 matching bases. This CDR3 is built from 14 residues. Germline-derived CDR1 and CDR2 are SGHDT and YYEEEE. Trimming stripped 0 bases from V and 4 bases from J, with 9 bases between. The CDR3 sequence: CASSLGGFPDTQYF. In nucleotides, the CDR3 is TGTGCCAGCAGCTTGGGCGGGTTCCCAGATACGCAGTATTTT.

This clone was seen once. This chain links TRBV6-6 with TRBJ2-7, with D perhaps TRBD1 or TRBD2 (5 bases each). Trimming left V 0 bases short and J 5 bases short, with 11 bases between. Germline assignment: CDR1 MNHNY and CDR2 SVGAGI (reference sequence). The CDR3 consists of 14 residues. CDR3 region: CASSYSGETHEQYF. CDR3 coding DNA: TGTGCCAGCAGTTACTCGGGGGAAACCCACGAGCAGTACTTC.

The chain links TRBV7-9 to TRBJ1-1; D possibly corresponds to TRBD1 (5 bases). The CDR3 is 15 residues long. The V and J ends lost 0 bases and 3 bases respectively, with 11 bases between them. The V gene's germline CDR1 is SEHNR and CDR2 FQNEAQ (reference sequence). The CDR3 coding sequence is TGTGCCAGCAGCTTAGCGGGACGGTCGGACACTGAAGCTTTCTTT. It specifies CASSLAGRSDTEAFF. Variable domain in full (rest from reference TRBV7-9 and TRBJ1-1): DTGVSQNPRHKITKRGQNVTFRCDPISEHNRLYWYRQTLGQGPEFLTYFQNEAQLEKSRLLSDRFSAERPKGSFSTLEIQRTEQGDSAMYLCASSLAGRSDTEAFFGQGTRLTVV.